One and the same sample provided the 11 T cell receptor beta chains below, sequenced in a study of blood T cell repertoires in COVID-19. TCRdb's copy holds only in-frame clones and misses some; the assay was immunoSEQ multiplex PCR. Altogether 200,000 to 250,000 clones are present, around 81% being singletons, with the ten largest covering just under 9%. Sequencing was carried out using PBMCs or T cells enriched from blood (not recorded which). These TCRs come from a woman in her forties or fifties with acute COVID-19.

The chain recombines TRBV7-9 with TRBJ2-6; 10 nucleotides line up with TRBD1. The V gene end was trimmed by 1 base and the J gene end by 0 bases; junction bases not matched to a gene: 6. Germline CDR1 and CDR2: SEHNR and FQNEAQ (reference sequence). The CDR3 extends over 19 amino acids. The CDR3 sequence: CASSLGRQGAGSGANVLTF. CDR3 nucleotides: TGTGCCAGCAGCTTAGGGAGACAGGGGGCGGGCTCTGGGGCCAACGTCCTGACTTTC.

V is TRBV7-9 and J is TRBJ1-4, with 9 nucleotides matching TRBD1. CDR3 length: 14 amino acids. Germline V gene data show CDR1 as SEHNR and CDR2 as FQNEAQ (reference sequence). The V and J ends lost 6 bases and 8 bases, in that order; junction bases with no gene match: 7. The CDR3 region is CASRLTGGGEKLFF. For the CDR3, the DNA is TGTGCCAGCAGACTAACAGGGGGCGGAGAAAAACTGTTTTTT.

This chain uses TRBV28 with TRBJ2-1; possibly TRBD2 for D (5 bases). V was trimmed by 7 bases and J by 7 bases, leaving 23 bases between them. This CDR3 comprises 16 residues. CDR1 and CDR2 (germline): MDHEN, SYDVKM. The CDR3 DNA reads as TGTGCCAGCACCCCCGCGGGCAGCGGAGTGTCAAATGAGCAGTTCTTC. It codes for CASTPAGSGVSNEQFF.

The chain carries TRBV7-2 and TRBJ1-1; D not resolved. Germline CDR1 is SGHTA and CDR2 is FQGNSA. The CDR3 covers 15 residues. V lost 2 bases and J lost 2, with 12 bases in between. The CDR3 nucleotides read TGTGCCAGCAGCTTATGGCGGGATACCAACACTGAAGCTTTCTTT. It yields the protein CASSLWRDTNTEAFF.

This chain uses TRBV28 with TRBJ2-4; TRBD1 agrees at 8 bases. The trim removed 6 bases at V and 8 bases at J, leaving 6 bases unmatched. Germline V lookup: CDR1 MDHEN, CDR2 SYDVKM. The CDR3 runs to 13 residues. The CDR3 nucleotides are TGTGCCAGCAGGGGGGACAGGCGGGACATTCAGTACTTC. Translating gives CASRGDRRDIQYF.

The DNA of the CDR3 is TGTGCCAGTAGTCGAACTAGCGGGGGGGCCGATGCCAAAAACATTCAGTACTTC. It translates to CASSRTSGGADAKNIQYF. V and J are TRBV19 and TRBJ2-4, with TRBD2 matching over 13 bases. Trimming at V came to 5 bases and at J to 1 base, leaving 8 bases not matched to a gene. Germline lookup yields CDR1 LNHDA and CDR2 SQIVND (reference sequence). The CDR3 has 18 amino acids.

The chain has TRBV29-1 and TRBJ2-6; D gene ambiguous. Per germline, CDR1 SQVTM and CDR2 ANQGSEA. The CDR3 spans 14 residues. V dropped 8 bases and J dropped 0 bases, with 11 bases sitting between them. The CDR3 nucleotides are TGCAGCATTTCGGTAAACTCTGGGGCCAACGTCCTGACTTTC. Protein sequence: CSISVNSGANVLTF. Full variable domain (rest looked up from reference TRBV29-1 and TRBJ2-6): SAVISQKPSRDICQRGTSLTIQCQVDSQVTMMFWYRQQPGQSLTLIATANQGSEATYESGFVIDKFPISRPNLTFSTLTVSNMSPEDSSIYLCSISVNSGANVLTFGAGSRLTVL.

V is TRBV6-4 and J is TRBJ1-2, with a possible D match to TRBD1 (5 bases). The CDR3 extends over 14 amino acids. V lost 5 bases and J lost 7, with 17 bases in between. Germline assignment: CDR1 MRHNA and CDR2 SNTAGT. In nucleotides, the CDR3 is TGTGCCAGCAGTCCGGGACTGAATTCACGTGGCTACACCTTC. This translates into CASSPGLNSRGYTF.

This clone was seen a handful of times. This chain uses TRBV5-1 with TRBJ2-1; a weak D match, TRBD2 (7 bases). V was pared by 4 bases and J by 0 bases, with 14 bases between. CDR3 length: 16 residues. Germline V gene sequence: CDR1 SGHRS, CDR2 YFSETQ. The CDR3 DNA reads TGCGCCAGCAGCCCCGGGGGGCTCTACTCCTACAATGAGCAGTTCTTC. This encodes CASSPGGLYSYNEQFF.

The chain has TRBV5-1 and TRBJ1-5; D may be TRBD1 (5 bases). V was pared by 5 bases and J by 0 bases, with 6 bases between. This CDR3 comprises 13 residues. Germline CDR1 reads SGHRS; CDR2 reads YFSETQ. The CDR3 is CASRQGSNQPQHF. The CDR3 DNA reads as TGCGCCAGCAGGCAGGGTAGCAATCAGCCCCAGCATTTT.

V usage is TRBV15 and J usage is TRBJ2-7, with D possibly TRBD1 on 6 matching bases. Between the trimmed V and J ends, which lost 6 bases and 1 base, there was a span of 10 bases. This CDR3 spans 13 amino acids. Germline V lookup: CDR1 LNHNV, CDR2 YYDKDF (reference sequence). The CDR3 protein is CATSPDSSYEQYF. DNA for the CDR3: TGTGCCACCAGTCCGGACAGTTCCTACGAGCAGTACTTC.